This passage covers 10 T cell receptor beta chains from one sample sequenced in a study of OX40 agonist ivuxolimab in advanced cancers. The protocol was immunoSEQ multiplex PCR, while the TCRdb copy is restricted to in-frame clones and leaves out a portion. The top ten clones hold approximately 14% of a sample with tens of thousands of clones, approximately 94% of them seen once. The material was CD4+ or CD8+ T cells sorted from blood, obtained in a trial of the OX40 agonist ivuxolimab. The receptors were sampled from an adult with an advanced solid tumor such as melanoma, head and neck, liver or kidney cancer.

CDR3 nucleotides: TGTGCCAGCAGGACGCAGGGGGCGAACACCGGGGAGCTGTTTTTT. Protein: CASRTQGANTGELFF. The chain recombines TRBV27 with TRBJ2-2; 7 bases are shared with TRBD1. J lost 0 bases, V lost 6 bases, and 4 bases had no gene match. CDR1 is MNHEY, CDR2 SMNVEV, per germline (reference sequence). The CDR3 consists of 15 residues.

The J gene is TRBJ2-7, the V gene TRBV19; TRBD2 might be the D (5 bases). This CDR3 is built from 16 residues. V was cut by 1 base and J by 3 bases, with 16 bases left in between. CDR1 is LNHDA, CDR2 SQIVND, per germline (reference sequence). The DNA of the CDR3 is TGTGCCAGTAGTATAGGCGGGTCATATCGAGGCTACGAGCAGTACTTC. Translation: CASSIGGSYRGYEQYF.

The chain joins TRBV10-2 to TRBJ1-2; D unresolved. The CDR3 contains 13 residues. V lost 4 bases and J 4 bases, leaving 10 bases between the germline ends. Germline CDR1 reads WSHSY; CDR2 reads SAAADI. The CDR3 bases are TGCGCCAGCAGTGTAAGGGAAAGCTATGGCTACACCTTC. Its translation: CASSVRESYGYTF.

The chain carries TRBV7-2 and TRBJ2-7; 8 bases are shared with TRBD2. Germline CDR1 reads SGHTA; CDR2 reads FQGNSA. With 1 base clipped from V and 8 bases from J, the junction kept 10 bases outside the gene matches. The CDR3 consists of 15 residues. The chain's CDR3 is CASSLGFGGAHKQYF. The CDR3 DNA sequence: TGTGCCAGCAGCTTAGGTTTCGGGGGGGCCCACAAGCAGTACTTC.

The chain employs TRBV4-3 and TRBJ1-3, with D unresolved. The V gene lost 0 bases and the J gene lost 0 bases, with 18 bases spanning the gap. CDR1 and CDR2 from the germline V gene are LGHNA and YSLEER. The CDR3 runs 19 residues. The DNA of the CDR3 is TGCGCCAGCAGCCAAGATAGGGCCTCCCTAGAGTACTCTGGAAACACCATATATTTT. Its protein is CASSQDRASLEYSGNTIYF.

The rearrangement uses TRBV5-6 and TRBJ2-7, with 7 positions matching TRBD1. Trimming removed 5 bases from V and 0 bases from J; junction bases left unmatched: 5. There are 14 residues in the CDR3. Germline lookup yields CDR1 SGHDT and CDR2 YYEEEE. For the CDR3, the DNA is TGTGCCAGCAGTTCGACAGGGAGCTCCTACGAGCAGTACTTC. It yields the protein CASSSTGSSYEQYF.

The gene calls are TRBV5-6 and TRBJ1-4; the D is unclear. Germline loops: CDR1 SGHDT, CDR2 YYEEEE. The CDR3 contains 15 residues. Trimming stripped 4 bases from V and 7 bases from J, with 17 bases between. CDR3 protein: CASSPGPSAPEKLFF. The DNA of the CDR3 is TGTGCCAGCAGCCCCGGTCCCTCGGCCCCTGAAAAACTGTTTTTT.

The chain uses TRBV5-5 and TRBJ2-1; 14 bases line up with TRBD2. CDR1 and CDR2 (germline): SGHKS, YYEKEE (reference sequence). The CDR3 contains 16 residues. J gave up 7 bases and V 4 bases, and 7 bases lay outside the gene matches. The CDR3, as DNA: TGTGCCAGCAGCACACCGGGACTAGCGGGAGAAAATGAGCAGTTCTTC. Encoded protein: CASSTPGLAGENEQFF. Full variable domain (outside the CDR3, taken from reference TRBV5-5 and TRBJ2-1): DAGVTQSPTHLIKTRGQQVTLRCSPISGHKSVSWYQQVLGQGPQFIFQYYEKEERGRGNFPDRFSARQFPNYSSELNVNALLLGDSALYLCASSTPGLAGENEQFFGPGTRLTVL.

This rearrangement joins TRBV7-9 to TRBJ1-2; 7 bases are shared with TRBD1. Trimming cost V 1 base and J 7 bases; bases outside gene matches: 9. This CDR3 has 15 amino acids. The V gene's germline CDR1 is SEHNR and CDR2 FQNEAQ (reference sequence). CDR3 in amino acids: CASSLGGQRRFGYTF. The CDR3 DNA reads TGTGCCAGCAGCTTAGGGGGACAGCGTCGGTTTGGCTACACCTTC.

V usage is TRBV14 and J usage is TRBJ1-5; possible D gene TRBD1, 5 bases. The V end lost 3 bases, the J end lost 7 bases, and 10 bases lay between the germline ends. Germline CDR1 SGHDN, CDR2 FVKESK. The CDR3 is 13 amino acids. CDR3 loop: CASSQGRGQPQHF. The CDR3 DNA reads TGTGCCAGCAGCCAGGGGAGGGGACAGCCCCAGCATTTT.